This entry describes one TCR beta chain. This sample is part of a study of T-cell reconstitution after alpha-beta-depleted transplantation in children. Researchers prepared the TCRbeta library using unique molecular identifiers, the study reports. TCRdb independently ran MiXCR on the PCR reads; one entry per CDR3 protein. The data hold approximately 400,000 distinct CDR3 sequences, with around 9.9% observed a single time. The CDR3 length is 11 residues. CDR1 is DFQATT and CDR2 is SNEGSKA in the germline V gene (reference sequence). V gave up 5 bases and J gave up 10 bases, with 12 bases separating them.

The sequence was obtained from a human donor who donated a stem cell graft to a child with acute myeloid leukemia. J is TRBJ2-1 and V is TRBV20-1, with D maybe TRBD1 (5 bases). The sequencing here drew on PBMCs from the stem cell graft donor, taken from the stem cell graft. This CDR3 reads CSAAPGPEQFF. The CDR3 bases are TGCAGTGCTGCCCCAGGGCCGGAGCAGTTCTTC.